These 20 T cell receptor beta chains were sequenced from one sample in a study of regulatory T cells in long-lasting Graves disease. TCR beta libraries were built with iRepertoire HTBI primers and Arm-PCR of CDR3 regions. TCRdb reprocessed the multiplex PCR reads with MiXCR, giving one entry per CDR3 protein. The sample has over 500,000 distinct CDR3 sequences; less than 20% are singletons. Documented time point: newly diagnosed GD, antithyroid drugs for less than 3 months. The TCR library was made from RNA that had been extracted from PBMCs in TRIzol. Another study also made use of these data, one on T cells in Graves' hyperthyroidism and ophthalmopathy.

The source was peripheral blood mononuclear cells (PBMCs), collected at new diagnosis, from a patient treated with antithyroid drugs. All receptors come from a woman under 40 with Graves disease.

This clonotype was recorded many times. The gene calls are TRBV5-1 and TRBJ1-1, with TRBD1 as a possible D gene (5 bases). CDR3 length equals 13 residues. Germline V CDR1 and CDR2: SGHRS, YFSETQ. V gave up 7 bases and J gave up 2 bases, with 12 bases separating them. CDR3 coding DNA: TGCGCCAGCCGCTGGGACTCAAACACTGAAGCTTTCTTT. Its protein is CASRWDSNTEAFF.

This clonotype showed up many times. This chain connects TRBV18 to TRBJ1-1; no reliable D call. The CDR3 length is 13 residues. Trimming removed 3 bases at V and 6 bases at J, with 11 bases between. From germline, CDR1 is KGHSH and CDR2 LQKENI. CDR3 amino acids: CASSPSSSSEAFF. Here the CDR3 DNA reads TGTGCCAGCTCACCGTCGTCCAGCTCTGAAGCTTTCTTT.

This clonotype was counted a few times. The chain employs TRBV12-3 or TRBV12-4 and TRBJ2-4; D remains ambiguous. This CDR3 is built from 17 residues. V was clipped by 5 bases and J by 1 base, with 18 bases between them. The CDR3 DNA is TGTGCCAGCAGTATTCTGAAATTTCCTCTCGCCAAAAACATTCAGTACTTC. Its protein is CASSILKFPLAKNIQYF.

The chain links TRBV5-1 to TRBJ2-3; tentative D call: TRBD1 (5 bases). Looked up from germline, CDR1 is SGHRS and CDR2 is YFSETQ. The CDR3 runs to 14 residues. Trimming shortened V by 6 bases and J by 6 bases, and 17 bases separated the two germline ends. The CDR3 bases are TGCGCCAGCATGCCAGGGCGGACCGGGGATACGCAGTATTTT. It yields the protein CASMPGRTGDTQYF.

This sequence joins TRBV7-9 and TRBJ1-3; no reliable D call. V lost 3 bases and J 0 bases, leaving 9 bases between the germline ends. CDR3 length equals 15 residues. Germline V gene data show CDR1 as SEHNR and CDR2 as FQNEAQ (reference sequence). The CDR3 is CASSFNLVSGNTIYF. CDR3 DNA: TGTGCCAGCAGCTTTAACCTGGTCTCTGGAAACACCATATATTTT.

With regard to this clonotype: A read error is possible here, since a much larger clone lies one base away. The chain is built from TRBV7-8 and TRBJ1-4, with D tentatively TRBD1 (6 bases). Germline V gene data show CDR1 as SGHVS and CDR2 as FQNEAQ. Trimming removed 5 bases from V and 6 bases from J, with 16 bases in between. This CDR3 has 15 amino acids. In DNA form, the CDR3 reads TGTGCCAGCAGCACACGGGCAGGGGTGGATGAAAAACTGTTTTTT. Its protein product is CASSTRAGVDEKLFF.

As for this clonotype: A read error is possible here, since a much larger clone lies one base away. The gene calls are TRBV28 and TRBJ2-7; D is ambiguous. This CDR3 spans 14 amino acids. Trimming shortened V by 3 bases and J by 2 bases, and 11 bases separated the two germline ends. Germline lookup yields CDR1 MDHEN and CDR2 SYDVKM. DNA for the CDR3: TGTGCCAGCAGTTTTCAGAGGTTTACCTACGAGCAGTACTTC. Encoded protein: CASSFQRFTYEQYF.

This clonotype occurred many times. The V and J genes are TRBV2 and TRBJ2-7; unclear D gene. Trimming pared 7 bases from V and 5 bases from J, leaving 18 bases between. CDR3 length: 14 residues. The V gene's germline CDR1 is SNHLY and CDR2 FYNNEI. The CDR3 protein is CASKPLGVPHEQYF. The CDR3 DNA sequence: TGTGCCAGCAAACCCCTTGGAGTTCCCCACGAGCAGTACTTC.

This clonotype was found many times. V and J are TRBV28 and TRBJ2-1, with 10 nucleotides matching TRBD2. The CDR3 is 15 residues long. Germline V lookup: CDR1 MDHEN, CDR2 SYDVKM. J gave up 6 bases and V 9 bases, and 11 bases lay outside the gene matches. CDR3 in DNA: TGTGCCAGTGCGACTCTAGCGGGGGTTTTCAATGAGCAGTTCTTC. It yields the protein CASATLAGVFNEQFF.

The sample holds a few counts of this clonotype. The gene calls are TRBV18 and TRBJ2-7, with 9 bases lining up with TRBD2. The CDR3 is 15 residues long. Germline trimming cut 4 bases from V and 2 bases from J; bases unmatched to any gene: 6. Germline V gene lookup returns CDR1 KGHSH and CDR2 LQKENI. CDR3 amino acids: CASSLRTSDTYEQYF. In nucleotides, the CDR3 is TGTGCCAGCTCACTGCGGACTAGCGACACCTACGAGCAGTACTTC.

This chain's CDR3 is CASSALGSNYEQYF. CDR3 in DNA: TGTGCCAGCAGTGCCCTAGGGTCCAACTACGAGCAGTACTTC. The chain combines TRBV27 with TRBJ2-7, with D hard to call. CDR3 length: 14 amino acids. Per germline, CDR1 MNHEY and CDR2 SMNVEV (reference sequence). Trimming shortened V by 5 bases and J by 3 bases, and 14 bases separated the two germline ends.

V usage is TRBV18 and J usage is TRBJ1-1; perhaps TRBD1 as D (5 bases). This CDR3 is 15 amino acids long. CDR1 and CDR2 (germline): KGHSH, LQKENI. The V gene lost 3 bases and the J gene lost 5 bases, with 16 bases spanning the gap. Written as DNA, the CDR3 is TGTGCCAGCTCACCGACAGATGGGGGTACGACTGAAGCTTTCTTT. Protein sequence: CASSPTDGGTTEAFF.

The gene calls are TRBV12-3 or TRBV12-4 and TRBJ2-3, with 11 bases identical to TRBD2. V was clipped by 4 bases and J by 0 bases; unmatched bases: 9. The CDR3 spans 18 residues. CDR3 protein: CASSSFPGLAESTDTQYF. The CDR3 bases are TGTGCCAGCAGTTCCTTCCCGGGACTAGCGGAAAGCACAGATACGCAGTATTTT.

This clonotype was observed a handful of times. CDR3 bases: TGTGCCAGCAGTGAACCGGGACAGGTCTTTAGCGGCGAGGCTTTCTTT. Protein sequence: CASSEPGQVFSGEAFF. The genes are TRBV5-6 and TRBJ1-1, with 8 positions matching TRBD1. J lost 11 bases, V lost 5 bases, and 20 bases had no gene match. This CDR3 comprises 16 residues. In germline, CDR1 is SGHDT, CDR2 YYEEEE.

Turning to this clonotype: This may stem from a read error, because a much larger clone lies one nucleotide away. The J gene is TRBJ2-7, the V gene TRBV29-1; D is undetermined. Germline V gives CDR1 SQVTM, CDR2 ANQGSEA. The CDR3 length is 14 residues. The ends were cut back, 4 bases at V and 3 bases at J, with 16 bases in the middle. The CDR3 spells CSVVWAREDYEQYF. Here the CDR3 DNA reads TGCAGCGTTGTCTGGGCAAGGGAAGACTACGAGCAGTACTTC.

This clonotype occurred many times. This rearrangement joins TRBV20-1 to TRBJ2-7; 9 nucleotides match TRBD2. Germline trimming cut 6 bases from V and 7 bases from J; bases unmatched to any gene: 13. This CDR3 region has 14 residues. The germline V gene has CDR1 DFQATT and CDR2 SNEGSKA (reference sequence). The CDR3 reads CSAVALAGAGEQYF. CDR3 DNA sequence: TGCAGTGCAGTCGCTTTAGCGGGAGCTGGAGAGCAGTACTTC.

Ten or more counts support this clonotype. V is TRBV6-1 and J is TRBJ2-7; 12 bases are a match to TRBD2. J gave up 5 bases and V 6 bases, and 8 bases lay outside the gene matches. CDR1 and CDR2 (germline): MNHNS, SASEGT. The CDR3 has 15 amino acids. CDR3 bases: TGTGCCAGCAGGGATCTAGCGGGAGGGACCCACGAGCAGTACTTC. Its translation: CASRDLAGGTHEQYF.

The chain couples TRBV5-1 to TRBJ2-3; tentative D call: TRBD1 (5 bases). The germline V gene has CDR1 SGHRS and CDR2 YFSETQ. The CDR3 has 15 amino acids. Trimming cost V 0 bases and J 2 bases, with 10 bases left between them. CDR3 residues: CASSLADSHTDTQYF. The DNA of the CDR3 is TGCGCCAGCAGCTTGGCTGACAGTCACACAGATACGCAGTATTTT. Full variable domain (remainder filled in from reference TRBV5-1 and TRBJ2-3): KAGVTQTPRYLIKTRGQQVTLSCSPISGHRSVSWYQQTPGQGLQFLFEYFSETQRNKGNFPGRFSGRQFSNSRSEMNVSTLELGDSALYLCASSLADSHTDTQYFGPGTRLTVL.

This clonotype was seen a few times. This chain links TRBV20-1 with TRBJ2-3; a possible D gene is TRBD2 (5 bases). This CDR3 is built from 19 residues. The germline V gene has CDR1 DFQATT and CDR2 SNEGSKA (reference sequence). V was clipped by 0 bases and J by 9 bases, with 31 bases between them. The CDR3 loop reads CSARDRSSVATGRAGTQYF. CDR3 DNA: TGCAGTGCTAGAGATCGATCGAGTGTGGCCACGGGAAGGGCGGGCACGCAGTATTTT.

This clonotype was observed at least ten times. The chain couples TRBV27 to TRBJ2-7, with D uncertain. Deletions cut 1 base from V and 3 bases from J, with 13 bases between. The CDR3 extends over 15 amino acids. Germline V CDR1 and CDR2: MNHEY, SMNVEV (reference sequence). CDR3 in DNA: TGTGCCAGCAGTTTATTCATGGGTGATTTCTACGAGCAGTACTTC. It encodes CASSLFMGDFYEQYF.